A single sample is the source of the 7 T cell receptor beta chains below, sequenced in a study of blood T cell repertoires in COVID-19. Clones were sequenced by immunoSEQ multiplex PCR, and TCRdb holds only the in-frame ones, with some missing. The table lists about 200,000 clones, over 75% of them singletons, with 7.4% in the top ten. The sequencing input was PBMCs or T cells enriched from blood (not recorded which). The receptor source for this set is a woman in her thirties or forties with acute COVID-19.

The chain is built from TRBV7-2 and TRBJ1-4; 8 bases align to TRBD1. The CDR3 is 16 residues long. Germline V gene sequence: CDR1 SGHTA, CDR2 FQGNSA. The J segment lost 8 bases and the V segment lost 1 base, leaving 9 bases of the junction unmatched. CDR3 DNA sequence: TGTGCCAGCAGCTTAGGCCTGGACAGGGCGGGGGAAAAACTGTTTTTT. It translates to CASSLGLDRAGEKLFF.

The V and J genes are TRBV18 and TRBJ1-4; TRBD1 matches at 9 bases. V lost 0 bases to trimming and J lost 7 bases; unmatched junction nucleotides: 6. This CDR3 is built from 16 residues. The V gene's germline CDR1 is KGHSH and CDR2 LQKENI. CDR3 region: CASSPPPGQGREKLFF. CDR3 in DNA: TGTGCCAGCTCACCACCGCCGGGACAGGGTCGTGAAAAACTGTTTTTT.

V gene TRBV19 combines with J gene TRBJ1-3; D is uncertain. Germline CDR1 and CDR2: LNHDA and SQIVND (reference sequence). The CDR3 runs to 15 residues. The V end lost 3 bases, the J end lost 0 bases, and 9 bases lay between the germline ends. CDR3 sequence: CASSIGPNSGNTIYF. CDR3 in DNA: TGTGCCAGTAGTATTGGGCCTAACTCTGGAAACACCATATATTTT.

This chain connects TRBV9 to TRBJ2-5, with TRBD2 identical over 8 bases. This CDR3 is 17 amino acids long. The trim removed 4 bases at V and 0 bases at J, leaving 11 bases unmatched. Germline V gene sequence: CDR1 SGDLS, CDR2 YYNGEE. CDR3 residues: CASSPSLSGGNQETQYF. The CDR3 DNA follows: TGTGCCAGCAGCCCCAGTCTAAGCGGGGGAAACCAAGAGACCCAGTACTTC.

The rearrangement uses TRBV29-1 and TRBJ2-3; D remains unclear. This CDR3 comprises 16 residues. The germline CDR1 and CDR2 sequences are SQVTM and ANQGSEA. V was shortened by 5 bases and J by 0 bases, with 18 bases between the two germline ends. The CDR3, as DNA: TGCAGCGTTAAACCTCCAACATCGATTAGCACAGATACGCAGTATTTT. It is translated as CSVKPPTSISTDTQYF.

This clone was counted a few times. The chain carries TRBV7-8 and TRBJ1-2; TRBD1 aligns across 8 bases. There are 15 residues in the CDR3. With V trimmed by 6 bases and J by 7 bases, 13 bases remained unmatched. Germline V CDR1 and CDR2: SGHVS, FQNEAQ. This CDR3 reads CASSLRVQGESGYTF. The CDR3 coding sequence is TGTGCCAGCAGTCTTAGAGTACAGGGGGAAAGTGGCTACACCTTC.

The chain is built from TRBV3-1 (or the pseudogene TRBV3-2) and TRBJ1-6; no clear D gene. Between the trimmed V and J ends, which lost 1 base and 1 base, there was a span of 8 bases. The germline gives CDR1 LGHDT, CDR2 YNNKEL (reference sequence). The CDR3 loop spans 16 amino acids. CDR3 amino acids: CASSQATTSYNSPLHF. DNA for the CDR3: TGTGCCAGCAGCCAAGCTACGACATCCTATAATTCACCCCTCCACTTT.